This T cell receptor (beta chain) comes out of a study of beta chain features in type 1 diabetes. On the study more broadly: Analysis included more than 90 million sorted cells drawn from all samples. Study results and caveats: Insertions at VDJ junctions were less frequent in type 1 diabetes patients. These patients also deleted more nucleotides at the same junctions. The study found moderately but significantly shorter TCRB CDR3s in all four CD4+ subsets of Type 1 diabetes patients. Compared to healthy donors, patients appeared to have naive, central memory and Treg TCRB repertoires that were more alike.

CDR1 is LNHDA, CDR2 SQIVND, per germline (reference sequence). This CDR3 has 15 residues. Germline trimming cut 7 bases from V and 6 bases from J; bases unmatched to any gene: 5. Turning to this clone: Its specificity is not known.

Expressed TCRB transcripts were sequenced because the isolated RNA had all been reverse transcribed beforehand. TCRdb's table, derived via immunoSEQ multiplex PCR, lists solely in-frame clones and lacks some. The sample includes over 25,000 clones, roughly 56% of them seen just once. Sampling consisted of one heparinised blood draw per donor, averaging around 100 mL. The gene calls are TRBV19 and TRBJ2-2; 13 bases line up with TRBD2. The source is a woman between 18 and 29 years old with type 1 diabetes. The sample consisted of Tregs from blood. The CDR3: CASTGTSGMPGELFF. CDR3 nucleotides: TGTGCCAGTACGGGGACTAGCGGGATGCCCGGGGAGCTGTTTTTT.